This T cell receptor beta chain was recovered during a study of blood T cells in healthy people across ages. It was with a sample-barcoded 5' primer and a J-beta primer mix that a second PCR of roughly 7 to 12 cycles was run. TCRdb analysed the 5' RACE reads with MiXCR anew, one entry per CDR3 protein. This table has roughly 640,000 distinct CDR3 sequences, about 30% appearing once. In germline, CDR1 is MNHNS, CDR2 SASEGT. CDR3 length: 13 residues. V trimming: 7 bases; J trimming: 14 bases; junction bases outside the gene matches: 14. Donors ranged from roughly 6 to 90 years old and were healthy Caucasians in Russia. RNA extraction gave at least 5 micrograms of total RNA per sample. As for this clonotype: Its antigen is as yet unknown.

Study results and limitations: Among long-lived donors, naive CD4+ cells were more numerous and diversity higher than in aged donors. It was held that the diversity estimates obtained from one million T cells were underestimates.

This rearrangement joins TRBV6-1 to TRBJ2-3; 8 bases align to TRBD1. The sequenced material came from blood. The receptor comes from a woman aged 80 or older in good health. CDR3 coding DNA: TGTGCCAGCAAGGACAGGGTCACAGATACACGGTATTTT. It yields the protein CASKDRVTDTRYF.